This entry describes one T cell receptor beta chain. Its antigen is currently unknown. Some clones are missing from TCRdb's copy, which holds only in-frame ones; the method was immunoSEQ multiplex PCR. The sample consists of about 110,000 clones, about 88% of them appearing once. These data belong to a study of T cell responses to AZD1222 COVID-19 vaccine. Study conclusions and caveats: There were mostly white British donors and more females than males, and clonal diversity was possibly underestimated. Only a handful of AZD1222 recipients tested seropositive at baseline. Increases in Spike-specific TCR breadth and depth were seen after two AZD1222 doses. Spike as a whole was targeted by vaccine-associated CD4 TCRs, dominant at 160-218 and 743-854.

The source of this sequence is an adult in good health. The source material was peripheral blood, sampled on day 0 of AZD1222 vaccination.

CDR3 DNA: TGCAGCGTTCGAATCCAGGTGAACACTGAAGCTTTCTTT. It encodes CSVRIQVNTEAFF. V is TRBV29-1 and J is TRBJ1-1; D remains ambiguous. The CDR3 runs 13 residues. Trimming stripped 5 bases from V and 0 bases from J, with 10 bases between. Germline CDR1 and CDR2: SQVTM and ANQGSEA.